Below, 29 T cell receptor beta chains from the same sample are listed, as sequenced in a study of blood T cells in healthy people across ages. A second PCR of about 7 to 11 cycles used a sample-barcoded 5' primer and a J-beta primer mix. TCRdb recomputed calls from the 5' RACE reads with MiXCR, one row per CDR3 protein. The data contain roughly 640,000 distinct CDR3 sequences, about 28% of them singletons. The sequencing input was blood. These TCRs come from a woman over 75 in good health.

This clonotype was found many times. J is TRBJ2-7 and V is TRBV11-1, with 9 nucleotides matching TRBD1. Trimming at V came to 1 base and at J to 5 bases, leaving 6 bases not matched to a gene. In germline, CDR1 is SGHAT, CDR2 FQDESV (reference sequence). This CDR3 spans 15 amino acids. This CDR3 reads CASSLEWDRVNEQYF. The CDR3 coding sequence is TGTGCCAGCAGCTTAGAATGGGACAGGGTCAACGAGCAGTACTTC. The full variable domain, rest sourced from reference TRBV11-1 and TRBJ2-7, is EAEVAQSPRYKITEKSQAVAFWCDPISGHATLYWYRQILGQGPELLVQFQDESVVDDSQLPKDRFSAERLKGVDSTLKIQPAELGDSAMYLCASSLEWDRVNEQYFGPGTRLTVT.

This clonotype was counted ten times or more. The CDR3 sequence: CASSLAGQSQETQYF. The DNA for the CDR3 is TGTGCCAGCAGCTTAGCGGGGCAGTCCCAAGAGACCCAGTACTTC. This chain links TRBV7-3 with TRBJ2-5; TRBD2 might be the D (6 bases). The CDR3 has 15 residues. The germline V and J ends were trimmed by 2 bases and 1 base, with 11 bases remaining between them. Germline assignment: CDR1 SGHTA and CDR2 FQGTGA.

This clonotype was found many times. CDR3 in DNA: TGTGCCAGCAGCTTATCGTTGTCGTATGGCTACACCTTC. It codes for CASSLSLSYGYTF. V and J are TRBV11-2 and TRBJ1-2; D uncertain. The CDR3 runs to 13 residues. Trimming removed 2 bases from V and 5 bases from J, with 9 bases in between. Germline-derived CDR1 and CDR2 are SGHAT and FQNNGV. The full variable domain, with the rest looked up from reference TRBV11-2 and TRBJ1-2, is EAGVAQSPRYKIIEKRQSVAFWCNPISGHATLYWYQQILGQGPKLLIQFQNNGVVDDSQLPKDRFSAERLKGVDSTLKIQPAKLEDSAVYLCASSLSLSYGYTFGSGTRLTVV.

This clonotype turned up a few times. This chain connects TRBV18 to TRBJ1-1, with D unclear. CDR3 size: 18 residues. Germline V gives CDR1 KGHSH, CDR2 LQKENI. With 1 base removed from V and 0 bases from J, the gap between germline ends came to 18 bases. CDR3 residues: CASSPLSLTVLMNTEAFF. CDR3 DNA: TGTGCCAGCTCACCACTAAGTCTCACGGTCCTTATGAACACTGAAGCTTTCTTT.

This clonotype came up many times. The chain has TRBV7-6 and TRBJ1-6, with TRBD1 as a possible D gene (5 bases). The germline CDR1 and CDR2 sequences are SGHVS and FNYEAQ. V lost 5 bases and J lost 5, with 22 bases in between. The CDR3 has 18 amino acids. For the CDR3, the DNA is TGTGCCAGCAGCCCGAGACCTCCGGGGGGGTCGGATAATTCACCCCTCCACTTT. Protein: CASSPRPPGGSDNSPLHF.

The CDR3 reads CASSLAQGGTYTF. The CDR3 DNA reads as TGTGCCAGCAGCTTAGCGCAGGGGGGCACCTACACCTTC. The V call is TRBV7-9, the J call TRBJ1-2; TRBD1 matches at 7 bases. The V segment lost 0 bases and the J segment 10 bases; nucleotides outside the gene matches: 5. This CDR3 contains 13 residues. Germline assignment: CDR1 SEHNR and CDR2 FQNEAQ (reference sequence).

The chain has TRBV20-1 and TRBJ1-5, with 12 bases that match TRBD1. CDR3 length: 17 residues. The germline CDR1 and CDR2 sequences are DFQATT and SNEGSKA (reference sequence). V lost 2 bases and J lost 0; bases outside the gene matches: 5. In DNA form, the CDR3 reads TGCAGTGCTAGATTTGGGACAGGGGGCTATAGCAATCAGCCCCAGCATTTT. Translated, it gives CSARFGTGGYSNQPQHF.

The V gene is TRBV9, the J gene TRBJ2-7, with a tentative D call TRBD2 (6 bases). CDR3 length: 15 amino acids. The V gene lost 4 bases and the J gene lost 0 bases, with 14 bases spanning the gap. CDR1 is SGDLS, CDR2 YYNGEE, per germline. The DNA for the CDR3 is TGTGCCAGCAGCTGGACGTCGGGGGACTCCTACGAGCAGTACTTC. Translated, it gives CASSWTSGDSYEQYF.

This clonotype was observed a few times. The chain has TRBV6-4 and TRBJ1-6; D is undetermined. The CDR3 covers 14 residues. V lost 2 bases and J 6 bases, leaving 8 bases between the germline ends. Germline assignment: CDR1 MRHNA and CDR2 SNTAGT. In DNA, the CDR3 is TGTGCCAGCAGTGACGCGGGCATTAATTCACCCCTCCACTTT. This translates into CASSDAGINSPLHF.

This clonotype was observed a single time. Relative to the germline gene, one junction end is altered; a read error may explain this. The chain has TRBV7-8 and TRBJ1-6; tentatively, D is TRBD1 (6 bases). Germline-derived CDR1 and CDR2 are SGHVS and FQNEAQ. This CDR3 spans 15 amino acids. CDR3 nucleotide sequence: TGTGCCAGCAGCTTAGCAAGGGGGAGTAATTCACCCCCCCACTTT. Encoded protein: CASSLARGSNSPPHF. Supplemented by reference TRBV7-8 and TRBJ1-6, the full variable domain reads GAGVSQSPRYKVAKRGQDVALRCDPISGHVSLFWYQQALGQGPEFLTYFQNEAQLDKSGLPSDRFFAERPEGSVSTLKIQRTQQEDSAVYLCASSLARGSNSPPHFGNGTRLTVT.

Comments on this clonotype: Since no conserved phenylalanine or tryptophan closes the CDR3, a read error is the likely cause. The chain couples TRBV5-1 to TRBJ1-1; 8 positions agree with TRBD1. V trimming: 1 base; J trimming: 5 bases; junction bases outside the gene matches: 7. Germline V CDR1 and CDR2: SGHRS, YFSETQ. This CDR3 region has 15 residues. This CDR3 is CASSLSGGLGTEAFS. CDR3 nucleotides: TGCGCCAGCAGCTTGTCAGGGGGCTTGGGAACTGAAGCTTTCTCT.

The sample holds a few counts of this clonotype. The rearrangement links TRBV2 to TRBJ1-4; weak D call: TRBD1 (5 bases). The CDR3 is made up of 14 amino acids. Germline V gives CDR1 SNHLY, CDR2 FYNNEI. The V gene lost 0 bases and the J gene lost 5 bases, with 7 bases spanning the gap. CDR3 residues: CASSEAGGNEKLFF. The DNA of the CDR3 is TGTGCCAGCAGTGAAGCGGGGGGGAATGAAAAACTGTTTTTT.

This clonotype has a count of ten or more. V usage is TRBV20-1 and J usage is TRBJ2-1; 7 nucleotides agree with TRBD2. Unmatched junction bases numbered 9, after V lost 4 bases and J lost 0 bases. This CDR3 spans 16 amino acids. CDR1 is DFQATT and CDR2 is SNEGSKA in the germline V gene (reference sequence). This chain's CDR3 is CSAIMEGGISYNEQFF. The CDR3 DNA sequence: TGCAGTGCTATTATGGAGGGAGGGATCTCCTACAATGAGCAGTTCTTC.

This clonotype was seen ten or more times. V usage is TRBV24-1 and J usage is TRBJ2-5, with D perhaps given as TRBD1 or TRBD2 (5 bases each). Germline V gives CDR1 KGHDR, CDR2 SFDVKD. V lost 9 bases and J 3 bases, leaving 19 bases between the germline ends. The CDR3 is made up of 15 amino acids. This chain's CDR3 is CATSITGAQKETQYF. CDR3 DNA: TGTGCCACCTCCATAACCGGGGCACAAAAAGAGACCCAGTACTTC.

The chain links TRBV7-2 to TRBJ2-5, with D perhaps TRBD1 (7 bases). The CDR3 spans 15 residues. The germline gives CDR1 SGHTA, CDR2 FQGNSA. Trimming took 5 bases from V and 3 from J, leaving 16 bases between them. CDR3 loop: CASSQVPGGKETQYF. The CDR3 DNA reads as TGTGCCAGCAGCCAAGTTCCAGGGGGGAAAGAGACCCAGTACTTC.

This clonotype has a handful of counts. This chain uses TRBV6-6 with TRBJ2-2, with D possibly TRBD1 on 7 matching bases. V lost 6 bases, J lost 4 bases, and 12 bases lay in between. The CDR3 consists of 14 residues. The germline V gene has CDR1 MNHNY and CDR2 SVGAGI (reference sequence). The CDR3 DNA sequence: TGTGCCAGCAGCCAGGGGGGCAGCACCGGGGAGCTGTTTTTT. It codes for CASSQGGSTGELFF.

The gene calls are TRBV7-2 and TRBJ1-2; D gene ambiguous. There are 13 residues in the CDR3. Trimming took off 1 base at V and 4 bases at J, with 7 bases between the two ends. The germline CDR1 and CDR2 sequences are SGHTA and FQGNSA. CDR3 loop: CASSLGEIYGYTF. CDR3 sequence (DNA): TGTGCCAGCAGCTTAGGGGAAATCTATGGCTACACCTTC.

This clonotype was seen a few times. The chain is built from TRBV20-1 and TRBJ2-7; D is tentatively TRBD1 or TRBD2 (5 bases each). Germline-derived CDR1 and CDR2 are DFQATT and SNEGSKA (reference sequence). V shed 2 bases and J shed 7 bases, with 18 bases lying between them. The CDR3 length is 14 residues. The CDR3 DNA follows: TGCAGTGCTAGACAGGGAAGAGGGTACAATGAGCAGTACTTC. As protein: CSARQGRGYNEQYF.

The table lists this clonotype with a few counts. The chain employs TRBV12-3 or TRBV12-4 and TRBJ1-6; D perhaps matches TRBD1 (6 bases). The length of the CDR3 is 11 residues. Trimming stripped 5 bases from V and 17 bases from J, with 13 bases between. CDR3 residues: CASSPGQFIHF. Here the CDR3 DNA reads TGTGCCAGCAGTCCTGGACAGTTTATCCACTTT.

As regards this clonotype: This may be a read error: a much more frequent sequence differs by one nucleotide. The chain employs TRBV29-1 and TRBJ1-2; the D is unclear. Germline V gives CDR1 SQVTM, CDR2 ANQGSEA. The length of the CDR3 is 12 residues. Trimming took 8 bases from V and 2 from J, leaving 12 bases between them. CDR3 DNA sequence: TGCAGCTCGACACCGCCCAACTATGGCTACACCTTC. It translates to CSSTPPNYGYTF.

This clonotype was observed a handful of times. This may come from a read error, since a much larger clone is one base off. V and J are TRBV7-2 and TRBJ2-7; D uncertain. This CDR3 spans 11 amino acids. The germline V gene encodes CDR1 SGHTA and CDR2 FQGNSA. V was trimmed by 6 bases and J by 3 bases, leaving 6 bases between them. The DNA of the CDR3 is TGTGCCAGCAGTCGCTGCTACGAGCAGTACTTC. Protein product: CASSRCYEQYF.

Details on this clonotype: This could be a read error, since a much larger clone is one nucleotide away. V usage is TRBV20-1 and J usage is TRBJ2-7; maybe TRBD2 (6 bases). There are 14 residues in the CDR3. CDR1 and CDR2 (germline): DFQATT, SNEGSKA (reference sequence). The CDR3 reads CSARSGSGSYELYF. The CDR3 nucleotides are TGCAGTGCTAGATCAGGTAGCGGCTCCTACGAGCTGTACTTC.

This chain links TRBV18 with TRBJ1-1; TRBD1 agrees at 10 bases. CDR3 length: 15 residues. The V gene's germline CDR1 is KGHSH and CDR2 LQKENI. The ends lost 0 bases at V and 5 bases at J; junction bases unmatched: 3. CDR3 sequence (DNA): TGTGCCAGCTCACCACCGGGACAGGGGTTTACTGAAGCTTTCTTT. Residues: CASSPPGQGFTEAFF.

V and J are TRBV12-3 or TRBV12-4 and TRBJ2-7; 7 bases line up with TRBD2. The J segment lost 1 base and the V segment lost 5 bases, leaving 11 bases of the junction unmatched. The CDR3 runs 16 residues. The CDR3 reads CASSIGLVPASYEQYF. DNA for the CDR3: TGTGCCAGCAGTATCGGACTAGTACCGGCTTCCTACGAGCAGTACTTC.

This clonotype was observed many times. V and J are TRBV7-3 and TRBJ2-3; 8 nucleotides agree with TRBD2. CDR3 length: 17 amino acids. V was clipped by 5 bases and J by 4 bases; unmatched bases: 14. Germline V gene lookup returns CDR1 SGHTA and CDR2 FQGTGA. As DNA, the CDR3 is TGTGCCAGCAGCCCCCTCCTTACGGGGGGGCTTGCAGATACGCAGTATTTT. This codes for CASSPLLTGGLADTQYF. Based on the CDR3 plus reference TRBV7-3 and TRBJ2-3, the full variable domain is GAGVSQTPSNKVTEKGKYVELRCDPISGHTALYWYRQSLGQGPEFLIYFQGTGAADDSGLPNDRFFAVRPEGSVSTLKIQRTERGDSAVYLCASSPLLTGGLADTQYFGPGTRLTVL.

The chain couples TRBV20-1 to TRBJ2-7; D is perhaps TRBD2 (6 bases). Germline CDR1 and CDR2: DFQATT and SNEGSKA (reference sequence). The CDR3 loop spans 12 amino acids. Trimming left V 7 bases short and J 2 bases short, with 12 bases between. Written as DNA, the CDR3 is TGCAGTGGCGCGACGGGAGCCTACGAGCAGTACTTC. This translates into CSGATGAYEQYF.

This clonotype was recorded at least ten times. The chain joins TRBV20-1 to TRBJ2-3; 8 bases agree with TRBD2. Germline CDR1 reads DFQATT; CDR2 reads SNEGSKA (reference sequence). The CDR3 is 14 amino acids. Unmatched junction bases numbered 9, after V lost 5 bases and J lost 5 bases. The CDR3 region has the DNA TGCAGTGCTTCTAAGCGGGGGAGCGTAGATACGCAGTATTTT. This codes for CSASKRGSVDTQYF.

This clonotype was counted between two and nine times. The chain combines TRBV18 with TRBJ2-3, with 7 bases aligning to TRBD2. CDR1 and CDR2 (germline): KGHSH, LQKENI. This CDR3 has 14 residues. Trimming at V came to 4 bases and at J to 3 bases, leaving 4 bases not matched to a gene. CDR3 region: CASSRGEGTDTQYF. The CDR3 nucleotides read TGTGCCAGCTCACGCGGGGAGGGAACAGATACGCAGTATTTT.

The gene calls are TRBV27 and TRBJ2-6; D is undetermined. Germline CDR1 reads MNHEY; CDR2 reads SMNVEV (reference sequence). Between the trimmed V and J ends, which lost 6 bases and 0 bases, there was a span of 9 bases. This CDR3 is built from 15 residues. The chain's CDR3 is CASRDPSSGANVLTF. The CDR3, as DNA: TGTGCCAGCAGAGACCCCAGCTCTGGGGCCAACGTCCTGACTTTC.